The rows below give T cell receptor beta chains drawn from one sample of a study of blood T cell repertoires in COVID-19. Using immunoSEQ multiplex PCR, the repertoire was profiled, and TCRdb retains in-frame clones only, with some absent. Seen here are 200,000 or so clones, roughly 85% observed once, and the top ten hold 5.2%. What was sequenced was peripheral blood. These receptors all come from a woman in her 30s with acute or convalescent COVID-19. Each CDR3 is given with its conserved first and last residue. Each record gives: clone size, J gene, D gene, V gene, CDR3 protein, CDR3 DNA. The D gene is left open where the match is weak. Expanded clones get a size class; other rows say once, few or many, or leave the size out.

clone_size: -
j_call: TRBJ2-3
d_call: TRBD2
v_call: TRBV27
cdr3_aa: CASSLREAGGPETDTQYF
cdr3_nt: TGTGCCAGCAGTTTAAGGGAAGCGGGAGGGCCTGAAACAGATACGCAGTATTTT

clone_size: many
j_call: TRBJ2-2
d_call: TRBD1
v_call: TRBV30
cdr3_aa: CAWGGTGENTGELFF
cdr3_nt: TGTGCCTGGGGAGGGACAGGCGAGAACACCGGGGAGCTGTTTTTT

clone_size: -
j_call: TRBJ2-1
d_call: TRBD2
v_call: TRBV24-1
cdr3_aa: CATSDPTVAGSSYNEQFF
cdr3_nt: TGTGCCACCAGTGATCCCACCGTAGCGGGGAGCTCCTACAATGAGCAGTTCTTC

clone_size: -
j_call: TRBJ1-4
d_call: -
v_call: TRBV21-1
cdr3_aa: CASSNGQSPNEKLFF
cdr3_nt: TGTGCCAGCAGCAACGGACAGAGCCCTAATGAAAAACTGTTTTTT

clone_size: -
j_call: TRBJ2-2
d_call: TRBD2
v_call: TRBV4-2
cdr3_aa: CASSPLAGVGTGELFF
cdr3_nt: TGTGCCAGCAGCCCACTAGCGGGGGTTGGCACCGGGGAGCTGTTTTTT

clone_size: -
j_call: TRBJ2-4
d_call: TRBD1
v_call: TRBV5-1
cdr3_aa: CASSLEGAGDFQYF
cdr3_nt: TGCGCCAGCAGCTTGGAGGGGGCCGGAGATTTTCAGTACTTC

clone_size: once
j_call: TRBJ1-1
d_call: -
v_call: TRBV11-2
cdr3_aa: CASSLVMRTEAFF
cdr3_nt: TGTGCCAGCAGCTTAGTTATGCGAACTGAAGCTTTCTTT

clone_size: -
j_call: TRBJ2-3
d_call: -
v_call: TRBV12-3/TRBV12-4
cdr3_aa: CASSSPGTDTQYF
cdr3_nt: TGTGCCAGCAGTTCTCCGGGGACAGATACGCAGTATTTT

clone_size: -
j_call: TRBJ2-1
d_call: -
v_call: TRBV9
cdr3_aa: CASSVESAETVNEQFF
cdr3_nt: TGTGCCAGCAGCGTAGAATCGGCGGAGACGGTTAATGAGCAGTTCTTC

clone_size: -
j_call: TRBJ2-5
d_call: -
v_call: TRBV15
cdr3_aa: CATSRARQVETQYF
cdr3_nt: TGTGCCACCAGCAGAGCGAGACAGGTGGAGACCCAGTACTTC

clone_size: few
j_call: TRBJ1-4
d_call: -
v_call: TRBV7-9
cdr3_aa: CASSLEQLTTNEKLFF
cdr3_nt: TGTGCCAGCAGCTTAGAACAGCTAACAACTAATGAAAAACTGTTTTTT

clone_size: -
j_call: TRBJ1-5
d_call: TRBD1
v_call: TRBV3-1/TRBV3-2
cdr3_aa: CASRGGQNQPQHF
cdr3_nt: TGTGCCAGCAGGGGGGGACAGAATCAGCCCCAGCATTTT

clone_size: -
j_call: TRBJ1-2
d_call: -
v_call: TRBV12-3/TRBV12-4
cdr3_aa: CASSEDYGYTF
cdr3_nt: TGTGCCAGCAGTGAGGACTATGGCTACACCTTC

clone_size: -
j_call: TRBJ2-5
d_call: TRBD2
v_call: TRBV20-1
cdr3_aa: CSASFGGGSHETQYF
cdr3_nt: TGCAGTGCTAGTTTCGGTGGCGGGAGCCACGAGACCCAGTACTTC

clone_size: -
j_call: TRBJ2-1
d_call: TRBD2
v_call: TRBV6-1
cdr3_aa: CASSDVLAGGRNEQFF
cdr3_nt: TGTGCCAGCAGTGACGTGTTAGCGGGGGGGCGAAATGAGCAGTTCTTC

clone_size: -
j_call: TRBJ2-2
d_call: TRBD1
v_call: TRBV7-8
cdr3_aa: CASSLDRGTGELFF
cdr3_nt: TGTGCCAGCAGCTTGGACAGGGGCACCGGGGAGCTGTTTTTT

clone_size: -
j_call: TRBJ2-5
d_call: TRBD2
v_call: TRBV7-3
cdr3_aa: CASSAGEIETQYF
cdr3_nt: TGTGCCAGCAGCGCGGGGGAGATAGAGACCCAGTACTTC

clone_size: -
j_call: TRBJ2-5
d_call: TRBD2
v_call: TRBV5-1
cdr3_aa: CASSIAGFQETQYF
cdr3_nt: TGCGCCAGCAGCATAGCGGGTTTCCAAGAGACCCAGTACTTC

clone_size: -
j_call: TRBJ2-3
d_call: TRBD2
v_call: TRBV4-1
cdr3_aa: CASSPQSVSGGGTDTQYF
cdr3_nt: TGCGCCAGCAGCCCCCAGTCGGTCAGCGGGGGGGGCACAGATACGCAGTATTTT

clone_size: -
j_call: TRBJ1-2
d_call: -
v_call: TRBV6-5
cdr3_aa: CASSYRDWNGYTF
cdr3_nt: TGTGCCAGCAGTTACCGGGATTGGAATGGCTACACCTTC

clone_size: -
j_call: TRBJ2-1
d_call: TRBD2
v_call: TRBV10-1
cdr3_aa: CASSEREDSYNEQFF
cdr3_nt: TGCGCCAGCAGTGAGCGGGAGGACTCCTACAATGAGCAGTTCTTC

clone_size: -
j_call: TRBJ1-5
d_call: -
v_call: TRBV19
cdr3_aa: CASTSFLGAGMGNQPQHF
cdr3_nt: TGTGCCAGTACCTCATTTTTGGGGGCAGGGATGGGCAATCAGCCCCAGCATTTT

clone_size: -
j_call: TRBJ2-7
d_call: -
v_call: TRBV9
cdr3_aa: CASSVAGFSYEQYF
cdr3_nt: TGTGCCAGCAGCGTAGCCGGGTTCTCCTACGAGCAGTACTTC

clone_size: -
j_call: TRBJ2-3
d_call: -
v_call: TRBV4-3
cdr3_aa: CASSPRVAGDTQYF
cdr3_nt: TGCGCCAGCAGCCCCCGGGTAGCAGGGGATACGCAGTATTTT

clone_size: -
j_call: TRBJ2-1
d_call: TRBD2
v_call: TRBV7-2
cdr3_aa: CASSLIRTSGGAHEQFF
cdr3_nt: TGTGCCAGCAGCTTGATAAGGACTAGCGGGGGGGCTCATGAGCAGTTCTTC

clone_size: once
j_call: TRBJ2-7
d_call: -
v_call: TRBV19
cdr3_aa: CASSIRGYEQYF
cdr3_nt: TGTGCCAGTAGTATTAGGGGATACGAGCAGTACTTC

clone_size: -
j_call: TRBJ1-1
d_call: -
v_call: TRBV5-1
cdr3_aa: CASSTQGLNTEAFF
cdr3_nt: TGCGCCAGCAGCACCCAGGGTCTGAACACTGAAGCTTTCTTT

clone_size: -
j_call: TRBJ1-2
d_call: -
v_call: TRBV18
cdr3_aa: CASSQAEGIRYGYTF
cdr3_nt: TGTGCCAGCTCACAAGCGGAGGGGATTCGATATGGCTACACCTTC

clone_size: -
j_call: TRBJ2-2
d_call: -
v_call: TRBV7-9
cdr3_aa: CASSNLTPLLGKPLLSTGELFF
cdr3_nt: TGTGCCAGCAGCAATCTTACACCTCTACTCGGGAAGCCCCTCCTGAGCACCGGGGAGCTGTTTTTT

clone_size: -
j_call: TRBJ2-7
d_call: -
v_call: TRBV27
cdr3_aa: CASSLSGQVSYEQYF
cdr3_nt: TGTGCCAGCAGTTTATCGGGGCAGGTTAGCTACGAGCAGTACTTC

clone_size: once
j_call: TRBJ2-1
d_call: -
v_call: TRBV27
cdr3_aa: CASRDSGNEQFF
cdr3_nt: TGTGCCAGCAGGGACAGTGGGAATGAGCAGTTCTTC

clone_size: -
j_call: TRBJ2-7
d_call: -
v_call: TRBV6-1
cdr3_aa: CASSELPYEQYF
cdr3_nt: TGTGCCAGCAGTGAACTCCCCTACGAGCAGTACTTC

clone_size: -
j_call: TRBJ1-4
d_call: -
v_call: TRBV5-6
cdr3_aa: CASSFRGFYEKLFF
cdr3_nt: TGTGCCAGCAGCTTTCGCGGGTTTTATGAAAAACTGTTTTTT

clone_size: -
j_call: TRBJ2-7
d_call: TRBD2
v_call: TRBV5-1
cdr3_aa: CASSWTSGEQYF
cdr3_nt: TGCGCCAGCAGCTGGACTAGTGGCGAGCAGTACTTC

clone_size: -
j_call: TRBJ1-3
d_call: -
v_call: TRBV2
cdr3_aa: CASSEARGSGNTIYF
cdr3_nt: TGTGCCAGCAGTGAAGCCAGGGGTTCTGGAAACACCATATATTTT

clone_size: -
j_call: TRBJ2-3
d_call: -
v_call: TRBV6-6
cdr3_aa: CASSYRVEDTQYF
cdr3_nt: TGTGCCAGCAGTTACCGGGTCGAGGATACGCAGTATTTT

clone_size: -
j_call: TRBJ2-2
d_call: -
v_call: TRBV4-3
cdr3_aa: CASSQEDTGAGELFF
cdr3_nt: TGCGCCAGCAGCCAAGAAGACACCGGGGCCGGGGAGCTGTTTTTT

clone_size: many
j_call: TRBJ1-6
d_call: -
v_call: TRBV3-1/TRBV3-2
cdr3_aa: CASISTGSGNSPLHF
cdr3_nt: TGTGCCAGCATCAGTACAGGGTCTGGTAATTCACCCCTCCACTTT

clone_size: few
j_call: TRBJ1-5
d_call: TRBD1
v_call: TRBV29-1
cdr3_aa: CSVGGQGSNQPQHF
cdr3_nt: TGCAGCGTTGGGGGACAGGGGAGCAATCAGCCCCAGCATTTT

clone_size: -
j_call: TRBJ1-6
d_call: -
v_call: TRBV6-5
cdr3_aa: CASNAFLSNSPLHF
cdr3_nt: TGTGCCAGCAATGCCTTCCTTAGTAATTCACCCCTCCACTTT

clone_size: -
j_call: TRBJ1-4
d_call: TRBD1
v_call: TRBV19
cdr3_aa: CASSLWTGYNEKLFF
cdr3_nt: TGTGCCAGTAGCCTATGGACAGGTTATAATGAAAAACTGTTTTTT

clone_size: -
j_call: TRBJ1-2
d_call: -
v_call: TRBV27
cdr3_aa: CASSFRIPPTEGYTF
cdr3_nt: TGTGCCAGCAGTTTCCGAATCCCCCCCACGGAGGGCTACACCTTC